This entry concerns a single T cell receptor (beta chain). This clonotype was seen a few times. Its antigen is still unknown. One base away there is no much larger clone; base qualities are not given. The germline ends are 20 bases apart after V is trimmed by 6 bases and J by 11 bases. CDR1 and CDR2 (DFQATT, SNEGSKA) derive from the germline V gene (reference sequence). The CDR3, cysteine through phenylalanine, is 13 amino acids long. Only the CDR3 part of the read is kept: 39 bases, read in frame from the first base. The donors were roughly 40 Caucasian individuals from Russia, aged 6 to 90 years, who were systemically healthy. Around 10 milliliters of peripheral blood were collected from each donor into EDTA-treated Vacutainer tubes. Ficoll-Paque density-gradient centrifugation was used to isolate PBMCs, with at least 6.5 million per sample. Trizol reagent was used to extract total RNA from PBMCs, with at least 5 micrograms per sample. For every donor, an aliquot of PBMCs went through flow cytometry to measure the percentages of naive CD45RAhigh/CD27high T cells.

The data stem from a study of blood T cells in healthy people across ages (dated by TCRdb to about 2015). With respect to the entire study: In model experiments, template switching captured roughly one uniquely barcoded TCR beta cDNA molecule for every two T cells. Using deep sequencing normalized with unique cDNA molecular identifiers, the study measured how TCR beta repertoire diversity changes with age. Using the same blood draw, the study looked at two additional independent replicas of 1 million unique cDNA reads for two donors, one aged 18 to 30 and the other aged 80 or older. To avoid experimental bias, donors of different ages were spread randomly across the sequencing lanes. The donors were divided into four age groups: young (average around 16 years), middle-aged (roughly 42), aged (approximately 62) and long-lived (around 87).

The paper's findings and limits, for the study overall: Estimates of total diversity based on one million sequenced T cells were regarded as lower bounds and as underestimates. Observed TCR beta diversity correlated strongly with the percentage of naive T cells measured by flow cytometry. As age increased, observed TCR beta diversity per million T cells dropped in a roughly linear way, and a significant reduction was already evident by age 40. Because the CMV infection status of the donors was unknown, age-related changes in expanded clonotypes may potentially have been confounded. Conclusive comparison of naive and antigen-experienced compartments was prevented by the profiling of bulk unsorted PBMCs. Compared with the aged group, more naive CD4+ T cells, fewer expanded clones and increased TCR diversity were shown by the long-lived group, suggesting age selection.

Receptor libraries were prepared by 5' RACE. The run used an Illumina HiSeq 2500. A second roughly 6 to 12 cycle PCR used a sample-barcoded 5' primer and a J-beta primer mix. A unique molecular identifier was introduced onto each TCR beta cDNA molecule by a template-switch 5' adaptor carrying 12 random nucleotides. Each sample yielded at least 3 million CDR3-containing paired-end reads. All of the RNA was converted into first-strand cDNA using the Mint cDNA synthesis kit, with a TRBC-specific oligonucleotide serving as the primer. Following uracil-DNA glycosylase treatment, all cDNA underwent a first 18-cycle PCR with the universal primers M1SS and BC2_uni_R. Processing in the source paper ran as follows. Each sample was normalized by randomly selecting 1 million high-quality reads, each carrying a distinct molecular identifier. Instead of being binned into consensus sequences, reads that shared molecular identifiers were thrown out. CDR3 identification, clonotype clustering and error correction used MiTCR with a Q25 quality threshold and the strictest error-elimination algorithm. Lower-bound total TCR beta diversity was estimated with a nonparametric unseen species model using Euler transformation. The raw public data were reprocessed by TCRdb itself: fastp quality trimming at Q25, MiXCR clonotype calling, in-frame beta chains only. Rows are combined by CDR3 protein, so each entry shows the most common genes and DNA. These V and J calls originate from TCRdb's pipeline instead of the authors' own analysis. Recorded for this sample are 1.5 million to 2 million distinct CDR3 sequences; roughly 28% of them occurred a single time. The ten largest account for roughly 8% of the sample.

The sequence came from a woman in her 30s in good health. The chain is encoded by TRBV20-1 joined to TRBJ1-5; the D gene is perhaps TRBD1, on 6 matching bases. Sequencing input: blood. The CDR3 protein sequence reads: CSALTGLGLTQHF. The base sequence is TGCAGTGCCCTGACAGGCCTTGGGTTGACCCAGCATTTT.